The 29 T cell receptor beta chains given below trace back to one sample, sequenced in a study of glioma-infiltrating T cells. Using RNA template, CDR3s of TCR alpha and beta were amplified with iRepertoire arm-PCR. TCRdb independently ran MiXCR on the multiplex PCR reads; one entry per CDR3 protein. There are approximately 110,000 distinct CDR3 sequences in the sample; roughly 25% occur only once, and about 16% lies in the top ten. The specimen was glioma tissue, nonneoplastic brain tissue, or PBMCs (not recorded which). The receptor source for this set is a human donor with low-grade glioma or glioblastoma, undergoing nonglioma brain surgery, or in good health (not recorded which).

This clonotype was seen at least ten times. The chain is built from TRBV7-2 and TRBJ2-7; 7 bases agree with TRBD2. J gave up 2 bases and V 5 bases, and 0 bases lay outside the gene matches. In germline, CDR1 is SGHTA, CDR2 FQGNSA. The CDR3 loop spans 12 amino acids. In DNA form, the CDR3 reads TGTGCCAGCAGCGGGGGGGCCTACGAGCAGTACTTC. Its protein product is CASSGGAYEQYF.

This clonotype was found many times. The junction differs from germline at one of its ends, possibly a read error. The genes are TRBV7-7 and TRBJ1-1; D is unclear. From germline, CDR1 is SSHAT and CDR2 FNYEAQ (reference sequence). CDR3 length: 13 residues. The CDR3 DNA is TGTGCTAGCAGCTTAGAACGAGGTGCTGAAGCTTTCTTT. Translating it yields CASSLERGAEAFF.

V gene TRBV11-2 combines with J gene TRBJ2-5; D is unresolved. The CDR3 loop spans 16 amino acids. Trimming shortened V by 5 bases and J by 5 bases, and 21 bases separated the two germline ends. CDR1 and CDR2 from the germline V gene are SGHAT and FQNNGV. The CDR3 sequence is CASSAYLTWSSETQYF. DNA of the CDR3: TGTGCCAGCAGCGCCTATCTTACCTGGAGTTCTGAGACCCAGTACTTC.

For this clonotype: The junction departs from germline at one end; a sequencing error may be responsible. CDR3 DNA sequence: TGTTCCAGCAGTTATGACAGCGGCACCGGGGAGCTGTTTTTT. Translated: CSSSYDSGTGELFF. This rearrangement joins TRBV6-2 or TRBV6-3 to TRBJ2-2, with D possibly being TRBD1 or TRBD2 (5 bases each). CDR3 length: 14 residues. The germline CDR1 and CDR2 sequences are MNHEY and SVGEGT.

Concerning this clonotype itself: Being one base from a much bigger clone, this may be a read error. This is likely a read error, given that the CDR3 carries no conserved phenylalanine or tryptophan at its end. The chain couples TRBV19 to TRBJ2-7; the D gene is possibly TRBD2 (5 bases). V was cut by 6 bases and J by 1 base, with 13 bases left in between. This CDR3 spans 14 amino acids. CDR1 is LNHDA, CDR2 SQIVND, per germline (reference sequence). The CDR3 sequence is CASSMGTSSYEQYC. CDR3 sequence (DNA): TGTGCCAGTAGCATGGGAACTAGTTCCTACGAGCAGTACTGC.

Many counts were recorded for this clonotype. This chain links TRBV27 with TRBJ2-3; 8 positions match TRBD2. V gave up 2 bases and J gave up 3 bases; unmatched junction bases: 7. Looked up from germline, CDR1 is MNHEY and CDR2 is SMNVEV (reference sequence). The CDR3 runs 16 residues. The CDR3 nucleotides are TGTGCCAGCAGTTTAAGAGCGGGAGTTTATACAGATACGCAGTATTTT. Protein sequence: CASSLRAGVYTDTQYF.

There are many counts of this clonotype. The rearrangement joins TRBV10-3 to TRBJ1-2; D is uncertain. The germline CDR1 and CDR2 sequences are ENHRY and SYGVKD. V was cut by 5 bases and J by 4 bases, with 14 bases left in between. CDR3 length equals 14 residues. The CDR3 DNA reads TGTGCCATCAGTAACCCGGACGGAGCCTATGGCTACACCTTC. Protein sequence: CAISNPDGAYGYTF.

This clonotype was picked up many times. V usage is TRBV6-1 and J usage is TRBJ2-7; D gene uncertain. The CDR3 has 11 amino acids. The germline V gene encodes CDR1 MNHNS and CDR2 SASEGT. V was clipped by 6 bases and J by 6 bases, with 9 bases between them. The CDR3 loop is CASSPRLEQYF. In DNA form, the CDR3 reads TGTGCCAGCAGCCCGCGACTCGAGCAGTACTTC.

This clonotype was seen more than once but under ten times. The rearrangement links TRBV4-1 to TRBJ2-7; D gene ambiguous. This CDR3 is 13 amino acids long. V gave up 0 bases and J gave up 3 bases, with 6 bases separating them. Germline V gene data show CDR1 as MGHRA and CDR2 as YSYEKL. For the CDR3, the DNA is TGCGCCAGCAGCCAAGACTCTCTCTACGAGCAGTACTTC. Translated, it gives CASSQDSLYEQYF.

Regarding this clonotype: A much larger clone is a single base away; this may be a read error. The final CDR3 position lacks the conserved phenylalanine or tryptophan, pointing to a likely read error. The gene calls are TRBV6-1 and TRBJ2-5, with D possibly TRBD1 on 5 matching bases. This CDR3 spans 13 amino acids. Germline CDR1 is MNHNS and CDR2 is SASEGT. Trimming removed 6 bases at V and 5 bases at J, with 13 bases between. CDR3 in DNA: TGTGCCAGCAGACCAGGGATTTTGGAGACCCAGTACTCC. Amino acids: CASRPGILETQYS.

In this sample, this clonotype turned up many times. The chain links TRBV27 to TRBJ2-1; a weak D match, TRBD1 (6 bases). Trimming stripped 6 bases from V and 6 bases from J, with 12 bases between. Looked up from germline, CDR1 is MNHEY and CDR2 is SMNVEV (reference sequence). This CDR3 is built from 13 residues. CDR3 bases: TGTGCCAGCAGCCCAGGGGTATTCAATGAGCAGTTCTTC. Encoded protein: CASSPGVFNEQFF.

This clonotype was seen ten or more times. The rearrangement joins TRBV7-2 to TRBJ1-1, with 8 bases identical to TRBD1. The CDR3 length is 14 residues. Per germline, CDR1 SGHTA and CDR2 FQGNSA. J gave up 11 bases and V 3 bases, and 11 bases lay outside the gene matches. In nucleotides, the CDR3 is TGTGCCAGCAGCTTGACCAGCCAGGGGGCAGCGGCTTTCTTT. This gives the protein CASSLTSQGAAAFF.

This clonotype appeared many times. The chain carries TRBV20-1 and TRBJ2-7, with 9 bases fitting TRBD2. With V trimmed by 6 bases and J by 2 bases, 8 bases remained unmatched. This CDR3 contains 14 residues. Germline V CDR1 and CDR2: DFQATT, SNEGSKA (reference sequence). The CDR3 nucleotides are TGCAGTGCCTATTCTAGCGGGAAGACCTACGAGCAGTACTTC. Residues: CSAYSSGKTYEQYF.

With respect to this clonotype: The junction and the germline gene differ at one end; a read error may be behind it. The chain is built from TRBV7-9 and TRBJ1-1, with D possibly matching TRBD1 (6 bases). This CDR3 has 13 amino acids. Germline V gives CDR1 SEHNR, CDR2 FQNEAQ (reference sequence). The CDR3 region is CASSDDRYTEALF. The CDR3 DNA reads TGTGCCAGCAGCGACGACAGGTATACTGAAGCTTTATTT.

This clonotype was recorded at least ten times. V usage is TRBV6-8 and J usage is TRBJ1-5, with unresolved D. CDR1 is MNHGY, CDR2 SAAAGT, per germline. V was clipped by 5 bases and J by 0 bases, with 11 bases between them. The CDR3 runs to 15 residues. In DNA, the CDR3 is TGTGCCAGCAGTCCCCCAGTAGATAGCAATCAGCCCCAGCATTTT. This codes for CASSPPVDSNQPQHF.

This clonotype showed up many times. CDR3 in DNA: TGCAGTGCTAGAGATTCGCGGGCCAGCACAGATACGCAGTATTTT. It is translated as CSARDSRASTDTQYF. The chain links TRBV20-1 to TRBJ2-3; tentatively, D is TRBD2 (5 bases). The CDR3 has 15 residues. Germline V gene data show CDR1 as DFQATT and CDR2 as SNEGSKA (reference sequence). The germline V and J ends were trimmed by 0 bases and 0 bases, with 10 bases remaining between them.

This clonotype was recorded at least ten times. This chain joins TRBV6-1 and TRBJ1-2; 12 bases fit TRBD1. The CDR3 consists of 15 residues. The germline V gene has CDR1 MNHNS and CDR2 SASEGT. V was pared by 4 bases and J by 8 bases, with 8 bases of the junction left unmatched. DNA for the CDR3: TGTGCCAGCAGTGGGGCTCCGGGACAGGGGGCCGGCTACACCTTC. This gives the protein CASSGAPGQGAGYTF.

At least ten counts were recorded for this clonotype. The chain has TRBV10-2 and TRBJ1-1, with unresolved D. Germline-derived CDR1 and CDR2 are WSHSY and SAAADI. This CDR3 is built from 12 residues. V lost 4 bases, J lost 7 bases, and 10 bases lay in between. CDR3 DNA sequence: TGCGCCAGCAGTGGACCCGACCGTGAAGCTTTCTTT. Protein sequence: CASSGPDREAFF.

This chain joins TRBV13 and TRBJ2-7; 8 bases map to TRBD1. V shed 5 bases, J shed 3 bases, and the junction held 12 bases outside the gene matches. The germline CDR1 and CDR2 sequences are PRHDT and FYEKMQ (reference sequence). The CDR3 has 16 residues. CDR3 coding DNA: TGTGCCAGCAGCCCCCCCCGCGACAGGGGAATCTACGAGCAGTACTTC. It codes for CASSPPRDRGIYEQYF.

About this clonotype itself: One base away lies a much larger clone, so this may be a sequencing read error. V gene TRBV7-2 combines with J gene TRBJ2-7, with unresolved D. Germline V gene lookup returns CDR1 SGHTA and CDR2 FQGNSA. CDR3 size: 14 residues. The CDR3 is CASILRQDLYEQYF. CDR3 DNA: TGTGCCAGCATCTTACGGCAGGACCTCTACGAGCAGTACTTC.

This clonotype was detected ten times or more. The genes are TRBV19 and TRBJ2-2, with unresolved D. CDR3 length equals 12 residues. V lost 5 bases and J lost 3, with 4 bases in between. Looked up from germline, CDR1 is LNHDA and CDR2 is SQIVND (reference sequence). CDR3 protein: CASSVDTGELFF. In DNA, the CDR3 is TGTGCCAGTAGTGTCGACACCGGGGAGCTGTTTTTT.

This clonotype occurred many times. The chain couples TRBV6-1 to TRBJ2-7, with 10 bases lining up with TRBD2. The CDR3 contains 14 residues. The germline V gene encodes CDR1 MNHNS and CDR2 SASEGT. J gave up 3 bases and V 5 bases, and 4 bases lay outside the gene matches. The CDR3 nucleotides read TGTGCCAGCAGTCTTCGGACTAGCGGCTACGAGCAGTACTTC. Translated: CASSLRTSGYEQYF.

Turning to this clonotype: Compared with germline, one end of the junction differs, possibly owing to a read error. This chain links TRBV20-1 with TRBJ2-4; 9 nucleotides align to TRBD1. CDR1 and CDR2 from the germline V gene are DFQATT and SNEGSKA (reference sequence). The length of the CDR3 is 13 residues. CDR3 coding DNA: TGCAGTGCTAAGACAGGGGGAACAAACATTAAGTACTTC. Translating gives CSAKTGGTNIKYF.

About this clonotype: A single base separates this from a much larger clone, so it may be a read error. This rearrangement joins TRBV4-1 to TRBJ1-1; D is undetermined. Germline loops: CDR1 MGHRA, CDR2 YSYEKL. The CDR3 totals 13 residues. The CDR3 is CASRQDSTPEAFF. The CDR3 coding sequence is TGCGCCAGCCGCCAAGATAGCACACCTGAAGCTTTCTTT.

This clonotype occurred many times. The J gene is TRBJ1-4, the V gene TRBV28, with D possibly being TRBD1 (5 bases). The length of the CDR3 is 15 residues. V lost 0 bases and J 4 bases, leaving 9 bases between the germline ends. CDR1 MDHEN and CDR2 SYDVKM come from the germline V gene. Here the CDR3 DNA reads TGTGCCAGCAGTTTATGGGGGACGGGTAATGAAAAACTGTTTTTT. Translating gives CASSLWGTGNEKLFF.

This clonotype was seen repeatedly, ten times or more. The chain links TRBV7-9 to TRBJ2-1, with a possible D match to TRBD2 (6 bases). Germline CDR1 is SEHNR and CDR2 is FQNEAQ (reference sequence). With 5 bases removed from V and 7 bases from J, the gap between germline ends came to 18 bases. The CDR3 covers 15 residues. CDR3 bases: TGTGCCAGCAGCGTGACTAGGATGCGGCCTAATGAGCAGTTCTTC. Protein sequence: CASSVTRMRPNEQFF.

This clonotype was seen once. The germline gene is not matched at one end of the junction; a read error may be the cause. The chain employs TRBV28 and TRBJ1-1; D not certain. Per the germline V gene, CDR1 is MDHEN and CDR2 is SYDVKM. This CDR3 has 13 residues. The CDR3 sequence: CASSKLMNTEALF. The CDR3 DNA follows: TGTGCCAGCAGTAAGTTAATGAACACTGAAGCTCTCTTT.

Many counts were recorded for this clonotype. J is TRBJ2-3 and V is TRBV7-2; 8 bases agree with TRBD2. V lost 2 bases and J lost 2; bases outside the gene matches: 6. The V gene's germline CDR1 is SGHTA and CDR2 FQGNSA. This CDR3 spans 16 amino acids. CDR3 region: CASSLWASGSTDTQYF. CDR3 in DNA: TGTGCCAGCAGCTTATGGGCTAGCGGGTCCACAGATACGCAGTATTTT.

The sample holds many counts of this clonotype. This sequence joins TRBV7-2 and TRBJ1-6, with 7 bases fitting TRBD1. The V gene's germline CDR1 is SGHTA and CDR2 FQGNSA. This CDR3 has 14 residues. With 4 bases clipped from V and 9 bases from J, the junction kept 6 bases outside the gene matches. CDR3 residues: CASSSTGDLSPLHF. CDR3 nucleotide sequence: TGTGCCAGCAGCTCTACAGGGGACCTTTCACCCCTCCACTTT.